The 5 T cell receptor beta chains listed next were all sequenced from one sample in a study of blood T cell repertoires in COVID-19. Sequenced by immunoSEQ multiplex PCR; TCRdb stores in-frame clones only, minus some. The data hold 75,000 to 90,000 clones, with about 83% observed a single time. The sequencing sample was made of peripheral blood. The receptors stem from a man over 45 with active COVID-19.

The chain combines TRBV19 with TRBJ1-5; the D is unclear. This CDR3 has 13 amino acids. Germline-derived CDR1 and CDR2 are LNHDA and SQIVND (reference sequence). The ends were cut back, 8 bases at V and 0 bases at J, with 8 bases in the middle. CDR3 sequence: CASQDYSNQPQHF. The CDR3 region has the DNA TGTGCCAGTCAAGACTATAGCAATCAGCCCCAGCATTTT.

The rearrangement uses TRBV6-2 or TRBV6-3 and TRBJ2-7; 13 bases align to TRBD2. Germline-derived CDR1 and CDR2 are MNHEY and SVGEGT. This CDR3 contains 16 residues. After removal of 4 bases from V and 4 bases from J, the junction contained 7 bases not matched to a gene. The CDR3 DNA reads TGTGCCAGCAGTTCCTCACTAGCGGGAGGGATGTACGAGCAGTACTTC. Translating it yields CASSSSLAGGMYEQYF.

The V gene is TRBV7-2, the J gene TRBJ1-1, with TRBD1 matching 10 bases. There are 12 residues in the CDR3. The V segment lost 5 bases and the J segment 10 bases; nucleotides outside the gene matches: 4. Germline V CDR1 and CDR2: SGHTA, FQGNSA. The CDR3 DNA is TGTGCCAGCAGCCGGACAGGGGGAAGAGCTTTCTTT. The encoded protein is CASSRTGGRAFF.

Written as DNA, the CDR3 is TGCGCCAGCAGCCAAGAGACACACAATGAGCAGTTCTTC. It is translated as CASSQETHNEQFF. This rearrangement joins TRBV4-3 to TRBJ2-1; D gene unclear. The CDR3 sequence is 13 residues long. Trimming cost V 0 bases and J 5 bases, with 5 bases left between them. Germline values: CDR1 LGHNA, CDR2 YSLEER.

The chain uses TRBV4-3 and TRBJ1-2; 7 bases align to TRBD1. CDR1 and CDR2 (germline): LGHNA, YSLEER. The CDR3 has 14 amino acids. V lost 4 bases and J lost 7; bases outside the gene matches: 9. The CDR3 DNA reads as TGCGCCAGCAGCCGCCGGGACAGTGGGTTTGGCTACACCTTC. Its protein product is CASSRRDSGFGYTF.